Listed here are 22 T cell receptor beta chains from one sample, sequenced in a study of cytomegalovirus exposure and HLA in healthy donors. 60 Vbeta and 13 Jbeta primers were used in PCR. Generated by immunoSEQ multiplex PCR, the TCRdb table keeps only in-frame clones and is missing some. The data contain over 100,000 clones, approximately 73% of them seen just once; the ten biggest clones take up under 9.5%. Sequenced material: PBMCs. These receptors all stem from a man between 35 and 55 years old in good health and CMV-seronegative.

The rearrangement joins TRBV6-6 to TRBJ2-6; D unclear. Germline-derived CDR1 and CDR2 are MNHNY and SVGAGI (reference sequence). Deletions cut 2 bases from V and 4 bases from J, with 9 bases between. The CDR3 runs 15 residues. CDR3 coding DNA: TGTGCCAGCAGTTACAGTCAAGCCGGGGCCAACGTCCTGACTTTC. Translation: CASSYSQAGANVLTF.

This clone occurred a few times. The chain couples TRBV11-2 to TRBJ2-6; 8 bases map to TRBD1. This CDR3 has 17 amino acids. Germline lookup yields CDR1 SGHAT and CDR2 FQNNGV. Trimming at V came to 5 bases and at J to 0 bases, leaving 6 bases not matched to a gene. DNA of the CDR3: TGTGCCAGCAGCCCGGGACAGGTCCTCTCTGGGGCCAACGTCCTGACTTTC. As protein: CASSPGQVLSGANVLTF.

As regards this clone: At the DNA level, this CDR3 is encoded by other sequences in the same sample as well. The rearrangement joins TRBV7-2 to TRBJ1-5; 9 nucleotides align to TRBD1. The CDR3 has 14 residues. The junction had 0 bases not matched to a gene; V was cut back by 1 base and J by 5 bases. CDR1 is SGHTA, CDR2 FQGNSA, per germline. Written as DNA, the CDR3 is TGTGCCAGCAGCTTAGGACAGGGGGATCAGCCCCAGCATTTT. It encodes CASSLGQGDQPQHF.

This clone has just a few counts. Sequence at one end of the junction differs from germline and may be a read error. The chain has TRBV7-9 and TRBJ2-5, with TRBD1 matching 9 bases. The CDR3 has 16 amino acids. Germline CDR1 SEHNR, CDR2 FQNEAQ (reference sequence). The CDR3 sequence is CSSSSTTGGGQETQYF. The CDR3 bases are TGTTCCAGCAGCTCGACGACAGGGGGAGGGCAAGAGACCCAGTACTTC.

This rearrangement joins TRBV5-1 to TRBJ2-3; 9 nucleotides line up with TRBD2. Losses at the gene ends were 0 bases for V and 5 bases for J; bases not matched to a gene: 7. This CDR3 contains 16 residues. From germline, CDR1 is SGHRS and CDR2 YFSETQ. Here the CDR3 reads CASSLDGGGAVDTQYF. The CDR3 coding sequence is TGCGCCAGCAGCTTGGACGGCGGGGGGGCAGTAGATACGCAGTATTTT.

This chain links TRBV5-5 with TRBJ2-7; D ambiguous. Trimming cost V 3 bases and J 0 bases, with 10 bases left between them. CDR1 and CDR2 (germline): SGHKS, YYEKEE (reference sequence). This CDR3 region has 14 residues. The CDR3 DNA reads as TGTGCCAGCAGCTCGCAGGTCTTCTCCTACGAGCAGTACTTC. It specifies CASSSQVFSYEQYF.

The genes are TRBV4-1 and TRBJ1-3, with 12 positions matching TRBD1. CDR1 is MGHRA, CDR2 YSYEKL, per germline. This CDR3 contains 17 residues. J lost 3 bases, V lost 0 bases, and 3 bases had no gene match. In DNA, the CDR3 is TGCGCCAGCAGCCAAGAGGGACAGGGGGCGAGTGGAAACACCATATATTTT. Translating gives CASSQEGQGASGNTIYF.

The chain employs TRBV10-3 and TRBJ1-5, with 10 bases aligning to TRBD1. The CDR3 extends over 14 amino acids. Germline trimming cut 10 bases from V and 4 bases from J; bases unmatched to any gene: 7. Looked up from germline, CDR1 is ENHRY and CDR2 is SYGVKD. The CDR3 nucleotides read TGTGCCACCGAGAAGGACAGGGGGAATCAGCCCCAGCATTTT. It yields the protein CATEKDRGNQPQHF.

The rearrangement joins TRBV28 to TRBJ2-7, with D perhaps matching TRBD1 (5 bases). The V end was cut by 3 bases, the J end by 7 bases, with 13 bases between. The CDR3 is 13 amino acids. Germline CDR1 is MDHEN and CDR2 is SYDVKM. The CDR3 region is CASSFTAGWEQYF. The CDR3 DNA follows: TGTGCCAGCAGTTTCACAGCAGGGTGGGAGCAGTACTTC.

A few counts support this clone. This chain uses TRBV7-8 with TRBJ1-2; D not resolved. Germline V lookup: CDR1 SGHVS, CDR2 FQNEAQ. The CDR3 is 15 amino acids. V was pared by 5 bases and J by 4 bases, with 17 bases between. CDR3 in amino acids: CASSPPDTGTYGYTF. The DNA of the CDR3 is TGTGCCAGCAGCCCCCCCGACACCGGCACCTATGGCTACACCTTC.

This chain uses TRBV7-2 with TRBJ2-1; TRBD2 matches 11 bases. This CDR3 region has 19 residues. CDR1 and CDR2 (germline): SGHTA, FQGNSA. V lost 4 bases to trimming and J lost 0 bases; unmatched junction nucleotides: 11. The CDR3 DNA sequence: TGTGCCAGCAGCTCCGGGACTAGCGGAGCCAAAAGCTCCTACAATGAGCAGTTCTTC. Translating gives CASSSGTSGAKSSYNEQFF.

The rearrangement links TRBV19 to TRBJ1-6, with no clear D. Germline loops: CDR1 LNHDA, CDR2 SQIVND (reference sequence). The CDR3 covers 13 residues. V gave up 1 base and J gave up 7 bases, with 5 bases separating them. The CDR3 reads CASSIGSNSPLHF. The CDR3 nucleotides are TGTGCCAGTAGTATAGGGAGCAATTCACCCCTCCACTTT.

The CDR3 DNA is TGTGCCACCAGCACCCAGGGCACCTACGAGCAGTACTTC. This translates into CATSTQGTYEQYF. The V call is TRBV15, the J call TRBJ2-7; perhaps TRBD1 as D (5 bases). There are 13 residues in the CDR3. CDR1 and CDR2 from the germline V gene are LNHNV and YYDKDF (reference sequence). The V and J ends lost 4 bases and 2 bases respectively, with 9 bases between them.

V gene TRBV5-5 combines with J gene TRBJ2-5; 9 bases agree with TRBD1. Germline lookup yields CDR1 SGHKS and CDR2 YYEKEE (reference sequence). The CDR3 runs 15 residues. Trimming cost V 3 bases and J 1 base; bases outside gene matches: 4. CDR3 amino acids: CASSSGQGTQETQYF. The CDR3 DNA is TGTGCCAGCAGCTCTGGACAGGGGACCCAAGAGACCCAGTACTTC.

V usage is TRBV6-5 and J usage is TRBJ2-5, with D perhaps matching TRBD2 (5 bases). The V and J ends lost 3 bases and 11 bases respectively, with 13 bases between them. The CDR3 sequence is 12 residues long. CDR1 and CDR2 from the germline V gene are MNHEY and SVGAGI. The CDR3 region is CASSYEGLEQYF. As DNA, the CDR3 is TGTGCCAGCAGTTATGAGGGTTTAGAGCAGTACTTC.

The chain links TRBV5-5 to TRBJ1-1; D gene unclear. The germline gives CDR1 SGHKS, CDR2 YYEKEE (reference sequence). This CDR3 is 13 amino acids long. V gave up 0 bases and J gave up 4 bases, with 7 bases separating them. The DNA for the CDR3 is TGTGCCAGCAGCTTGGAAACATTCACTGAAGCTTTCTTT. Amino acid sequence: CASSLETFTEAFF. Full variable domain (rest looked up from reference TRBV5-5 and TRBJ1-1): DAGVTQSPTHLIKTRGQQVTLRCSPISGHKSVSWYQQVLGQGPQFIFQYYEKEERGRGNFPDRFSARQFPNYSSELNVNALLLGDSALYLCASSLETFTEAFFGQGTRLTVV.

The chain links TRBV13 to TRBJ2-1; D is perhaps TRBD1 (5 bases). V shed 2 bases and J shed 8 bases, with 16 bases lying between them. There are 15 residues in the CDR3. The germline V gene has CDR1 PRHDT and CDR2 FYEKMQ (reference sequence). As DNA, the CDR3 is TGTGCCAGCAGCTTAATAGGGGCAGAGCGTCATGAGCAGTTCTTC. It is translated as CASSLIGAERHEQFF. Using reference TRBV13 and TRBJ2-1 for the parts outside the CDR3, the full variable domain is AAGVIQSPRHLIKEKRETATLKCYPIPRHDTVYWYQQGPGQDPQFLISFYEKMQSDKGSIPDRFSAQQFSDYHSELNMSSLELGDSALYFCASSLIGAERHEQFFGPGTRLTVL.

This clone was picked up one time. The gene calls are TRBV9 and TRBJ2-7; D gene uncertain. The CDR3 sequence is 14 residues long. Trimming took 0 bases from V and 3 from J, leaving 10 bases between them. Looked up from germline, CDR1 is SGDLS and CDR2 is YYNGEE. The DNA for the CDR3 is TGTGCCAGCAGCGTAGATATTCAGAACTACGAGCAGTACTTC. Amino acid sequence: CASSVDIQNYEQYF.

This clone was observed a handful of times. The chain couples TRBV7-9 to TRBJ2-7, with TRBD2 as a possible D gene (7 bases). The CDR3 consists of 14 residues. Germline CDR1 SEHNR, CDR2 FQNEAQ (reference sequence). Between the trimmed V and J ends, which lost 5 bases and 3 bases, there was a span of 14 bases. The CDR3 nucleotides read TGTGCCAGCAGCCCGGGGGGCTACATCTACGAGCAGTACTTC. This sequence encodes CASSPGGYIYEQYF.

This chain uses TRBV7-6 with TRBJ1-6; D is undetermined. Germline values: CDR1 SGHVS, CDR2 FNYEAQ. Deletions cut 4 bases from V and 7 bases from J, with 8 bases between. This CDR3 comprises 13 residues. In nucleotides, the CDR3 is TGTGCCAGCAGCTATCAAGCAAATTCACCCCTCCACTTT. Its translation is CASSYQANSPLHF. Combining the CDR3 with reference TRBV7-6 and TRBJ1-6 gives the whole variable domain GAGVSQSPRYKVTKRGQDVALRCDPISGHVSLYWYRQALGQGPEFLTYFNYEAQQDKSGLPNDRFSAERPEGSISTLTIQRTEQRDSAMYRCASSYQANSPLHFGNGTRLTVT.

The chain uses TRBV19 and TRBJ1-1, with D unclear. CDR1 is LNHDA and CDR2 is SQIVND in the germline V gene (reference sequence). The V end was cut by 6 bases, the J end by 8 bases, with 10 bases between. The CDR3 spans 11 residues. The CDR3 coding sequence is TGTGCCAGTAGCCCTAAGGAGGAAGCTTTCTTT. Its translation is CASSPKEEAFF.

This clone appeared a few times. CDR3 nucleotide sequence: TGTGCCATCAGTTTAAAGGGGGAAAAACTGTTTTTT. It codes for CAISLKGEKLFF. V gene TRBV10-3 combines with J gene TRBJ1-4; D is possibly TRBD1 (5 bases). V was shortened by 5 bases and J by 8 bases, with 9 bases between the two germline ends. The CDR3 spans 12 residues. Germline V lookup: CDR1 ENHRY, CDR2 SYGVKD.